These T cell receptor beta chains were read from a single sample in a study of response to subunit inactivated influenza vaccine. A single record per CDR3 protein comes from TCRdb applying MiXCR to the RT-PCR reads. The sample contains approximately 700,000 distinct CDR3 sequences, approximately 15% of which appear only once. The source material was PBMCs from blood, sampled less than 15 days before vaccination. Every receptor here comes from a man aged 45 to 65 who received an inactivated influenza vaccine. Each CDR3 is given with its conserved first and last residue. D genes are given only for firm matches. Clone size, where shown, is once, few, many, or a class for clones that have expanded.

size	D	V	J	DNA	CDR3
few	TRBD1	TRBV27	TRBJ2-7	TGTGCCAGCAGTTCACTAGGGGGGGACAGGGACTACGAGCAGTACTTC	CASSSLGGDRDYEQYF
-	-	TRBV7-9	TRBJ2-1	TGTGCCAGCAGCCCAACCGACGTACACAATGAGCAGTTCTTC	CASSPTDVHNEQFF
-	-	TRBV3-1	TRBJ2-6	TGTGCCAGCAGCCAAGGAGCAGATATTCTCTCTGGGGCCAACGTCCTGACTTTC	CASSQGADILSGANVLTF
-	-	TRBV24-1	TRBJ2-5	TGTGCCACCAGTGATTTCGGTAGCGGTAATCAAGAGACCCAGTACTTC	CATSDFGSGNQETQYF
many	-	TRBV3-1	TRBJ2-1	TGTGCCAGCAGCCAAAGGCCCAATGAGCAGTTCTTC	CASSQRPNEQFF
few	TRBD1	TRBV11-2	TRBJ2-7	TGTGCCAGCAGCAAAACCCAGGGGGACTACGAGCAGTACTTC	CASSKTQGDYEQYF
-	-	TRBV6-1	TRBJ2-3	TGTGCCAGCAGGATACGGTACGGACGGCTCAACACAGATACGCAGTATTTT	CASRIRYGRLNTDTQYF
-	-	TRBV15	TRBJ2-3	TGTGCCACCAGCAGAGATTCAAGGGGGACAGATACGCAGTATTTT	CATSRDSRGTDTQYF
few	TRBD2	TRBV4-1	TRBJ2-2	TGCGCCAGCAGCACGACTAGCGGGAGGTCCGGGGAGCTGTTTTTT	CASSTTSGRSGELFF
-	TRBD2	TRBV4-3	TRBJ2-1	TGCGCCAGCAGCCAAGATCTCCAAGCGGGAGGTAGCTACAATGAGCAGTTCTTC	CASSQDLQAGGSYNEQFF
-	-	TRBV7-2	TRBJ2-3	TGTGCCAGCAGCTTAGCGGTGGAGAATACGCAGTATTTT	CASSLAVENTQYF
many	TRBD1	TRBV10-3	TRBJ1-1	TGTGCCATCAGACCTCCGGGACAGGGGAGCACTGAAGCTTTCTTT	CAIRPPGQGSTEAFF
-	TRBD2	TRBV20-1	TRBJ2-1	TGCAGTGCTAGAGTCCCGACGACAGCGGGGGGGCGGCCCTACAATGAGCAGTTCTTC	CSARVPTTAGGRPYNEQFF
few	TRBD2	TRBV28	TRBJ2-3	TGTGCCAGCAGGGAACCTAGCGGGAGTAAGGATACGCAGTATTTT	CASREPSGSKDTQYF
-	-	TRBV20-1	TRBJ2-5	TGCAGCTCACGGGGCCGGGTACAAGAGACCCAGTACTTC	CSSRGRVQETQYF
-	TRBD1	TRBV12-3/TRBV12-4	TRBJ1-1	TGTGCCAGCAGTATAGGACAGGAGGGTTTCTTT	CASSIGQEGFF
few	-	TRBV7-8	TRBJ1-2	TGTGCCAGCAGCTTAGAATGGGCAGGGGTAAATGGCTACACCTTC	CASSLEWAGVNGYTF
-	-	TRBV27	TRBJ2-7	TGTGCCAGCAGTTTATCGCACAGCTCCTGGGTAAACTACGAGCAGTACTTC	CASSLSHSSWVNYEQYF
-	-	TRBV18	TRBJ2-5	TGTGCCAGCTCACCACCGTCAATAGAGACCCAGTACTTC	CASSPPSIETQYF
-	-	TRBV4-2	TRBJ1-1	TGTGCCAGCAGCCAAGATCTTACGGGGAGTCGCACTGAAGCTTTCTTT	CASSQDLTGSRTEAFF
-	-	TRBV6-1	TRBJ2-7	TGTGCCAGCAGCATGGGACGGCTCTCCTACGAGCAGTACTTC	CASSMGRLSYEQYF
few	-	TRBV7-8	TRBJ2-5	TGTGCCAGCACCCCCCCGACCGACCGGGAGACCCAGTACTTC	CASTPPTDRETQYF
-	-	TRBV29-1	TRBJ2-1	TGCAGTGCCTTAAACCATGGGGGAGTATACAATGAGCAGTTCTTC	CSALNHGGVYNEQFF
-	-	TRBV20-1	TRBJ2-7	TGCAGTGCTACGGGCACTCAATCCTACGAGCAGTACTTC	CSATGTQSYEQYF